This T cell receptor (beta chain) was documented in a study of blood T cell repertoires in COVID-19. The data were produced by immunoSEQ multiplex PCR, yet TCRdb's version contains in-frame clones alone and is incomplete. The table lists 300,000 to 450,000 clones, approximately 89% of them singletons. In Seattle, patients joined the study during active infection and were tracked longitudinally. The V and J ends lost 3 bases and 4 bases, in that order; junction bases with no gene match: 6. This CDR3 has 15 amino acids. Looked up from germline, CDR1 is SGHNT and CDR2 is YYREEE (reference sequence). This chain connects TRBV5-4 to TRBJ1-3, with 8 bases identical to TRBD1. Sequenced sample: peripheral blood. This sequence was found in a woman aged 55-75 years with COVID-19, enrolled during active disease. CDR3 coding DNA: TGTGCCAGCAGCTCAGGGGGCGCCGGGGGAAACACCATATATTTT. Translated, it gives CASSSGGAGGNTIYF.